The TCR beta chain under discussion was sequenced for a study of blood T cell repertoires in COVID-19. Turning to the study itself: There were acute and convalescent COVID-19 samples, and they came from the United States, Italy and Spain. Sample material is recorded as cDNA or gDNA derived from T cells, B-cell-depleted T cells, or PBMCs.

Germline-derived CDR1 and CDR2 are SGHTS and YDEGEE. V was cut by 4 bases and J by 3 bases, with 12 bases left in between. The CDR3 covers 14 residues. Per the original data handling: Reference gene primers were amplified, and this amplification served to estimate nucleated cell counts. TCRdb's table, derived via immunoSEQ multiplex PCR, lists solely in-frame clones and lacks some. V and J calls and clone size are copied from that table; D and trimming were computed from the DNA. The table records some 140,000 clones, roughly nine tenths of them present only once. The sequenced sample consisted of peripheral blood. The chain uses TRBV5-8 and TRBJ2-3, with D perhaps TRBD1 (6 bases). The clonotype originates from a man in his forties or fifties with acute or convalescent COVID-19. CDR3 protein: CASSPGVGTDTQYF. In nucleotides, the CDR3 is TGTGCCAGCAGCCCAGGGGTAGGGACAGATACGCAGTATTTT.